Listed here are 10 T cell receptor beta chains from one sample, sequenced in a study of T cells after yellow fever vaccination. TCRdb re-called the 5' RACE reads through MiXCR, storing one row per CDR3 protein. Of 340,000 or so distinct CDR3 sequences in the sample, around 13% were seen once. The specimen comprised CD4+ T cells sorted from PBMCs, sampled 15 days after the yellow fever booster vaccination. These receptors came from a man between 18 and 29 years old who received the YFV17D yellow fever vaccine.

This clonotype has a handful of counts. The chain carries TRBV12-3 or TRBV12-4 and TRBJ2-1; D not certain. The CDR3 has 13 residues. V dropped 5 bases and J dropped 6 bases, with 11 bases sitting between them. CDR3 coding DNA: TGTGCCAGCAGTAGGGCACTACTCAATGAGCAGTTCTTC. Translating it yields CASSRALLNEQFF.

This CDR3 is CASSPPDIQETQYF. In DNA form, the CDR3 reads TGCGCCAGCAGCCCGCCAGATATCCAAGAGACCCAGTACTTC. This chain uses TRBV5-1 with TRBJ2-5; D remains ambiguous. V was cut by 4 bases and J by 1 base, with 11 bases left in between. In germline, CDR1 is SGHRS, CDR2 YFSETQ. The CDR3 has 14 amino acids.

V is TRBV20-1 and J is TRBJ1-1, with D possibly matching TRBD1 (6 bases). This CDR3 contains 14 residues. Per germline, CDR1 DFQATT and CDR2 SNEGSKA (reference sequence). With 6 bases removed from V and 1 base from J, the gap between germline ends came to 15 bases. In nucleotides, the CDR3 is TGCAGTGCAGGGACAACCCCTGGGAACACTGAAGCTTTCTTT. It encodes CSAGTTPGNTEAFF.

The rearrangement uses TRBV10-3 and TRBJ1-2, with D possibly matching TRBD1 (5 bases). Per the germline V gene, CDR1 is ENHRY and CDR2 is SYGVKD. Trimming left V 10 bases short and J 7 bases short, with 13 bases between. The CDR3 sequence is 11 residues long. The CDR3 loop is CATTYRGGYTF. In nucleotides, the CDR3 is TGTGCCACCACCTATAGGGGTGGCTACACCTTC.

At least ten counts were recorded for this clonotype. V and J are TRBV9 and TRBJ2-1; TRBD2 agrees at 14 bases. The trim removed 4 bases at V and 0 bases at J, leaving 12 bases unmatched. Germline V CDR1 and CDR2: SGDLS, YYNGEE. The length of the CDR3 is 20 residues. As DNA, the CDR3 is TGTGCCAGCAGCTCCGCCGATGGGACTAGCGGGAGTCGCTCCTACAATGAGCAGTTCTTC. This codes for CASSSADGTSGSRSYNEQFF.

This clonotype was seen a handful of times. The CDR3 is CASSTGDRPYERYV. In DNA form, the CDR3 reads TGCGCCAGCAGCACAGGGGACCGTCCCTACGAGCGGTACGTC. The V and J genes are TRBV5-1 and TRBJ2-7, with 7 bases that match TRBD1. This CDR3 spans 14 amino acids. Germline V gene data show CDR1 as SGHRS and CDR2 as YFSETQ.

V usage is TRBV18 and J usage is TRBJ2-6, with TRBD1 matching over 10 bases. Germline assignment: CDR1 KGHSH and CDR2 LQKENI. The CDR3 has 19 residues. V lost 0 bases and J lost 6; bases outside the gene matches: 11. The CDR3 bases are TGTGCCAGCTCACCACCGGGGACAGGGGTCCGCCGGGAGGCCAACGTCCTGACTTTC. As protein: CASSPPGTGVRREANVLTF. Combining the CDR3 with reference TRBV18 and TRBJ2-6 gives the whole variable domain NAGVMQNPRHLVRRRGQEARLRCSPMKGHSHVYWYRQLPEEGLKFMVYLQKENIIDESGMPKERFSAEFPKEGPSILRIQQVVRGDSAAYFCASSPPGTGVRREANVLTFGAGSRLTVL.

This clonotype was seen a few times. The V call is TRBV6-2 or TRBV6-3, the J call TRBJ2-1; 9 bases are shared with TRBD1. CDR3 size: 15 residues. Losses at the gene ends were 5 bases for V and 7 bases for J; bases not matched to a gene: 9. Germline V gene sequence: CDR1 MNHEY, CDR2 SVGEGT. CDR3: CASSPRDRVWNEQFF. The DNA of the CDR3 is TGTGCCAGCAGTCCCCGGGACAGGGTTTGGAATGAGCAGTTCTTC.

This clonotype has just a few counts. The CDR3: CASKEQGASGYTF. The CDR3 nucleotides read TGTGCCAGCAAGGAACAGGGGGCGAGCGGCTACACCTTC. The J gene is TRBJ1-2, the V gene TRBV2; 9 nucleotides match TRBD1. The CDR3 sequence is 13 residues long. V shed 7 bases, J shed 8 bases, and the junction held 8 bases outside the gene matches. Germline assignment: CDR1 SNHLY and CDR2 FYNNEI.

This clonotype was seen a handful of times. V is TRBV29-1 and J is TRBJ1-5; D remains unclear. The ends were cut back, 1 base at V and 9 bases at J, with 16 bases in the middle. This CDR3 has 14 residues. CDR1 is SQVTM, CDR2 ANQGSEA, per germline. This CDR3 reads CSVEGVGGGGPQHF. CDR3 DNA sequence: TGCAGCGTTGAAGGTGTGGGAGGAGGAGGGCCCCAGCATTTT.